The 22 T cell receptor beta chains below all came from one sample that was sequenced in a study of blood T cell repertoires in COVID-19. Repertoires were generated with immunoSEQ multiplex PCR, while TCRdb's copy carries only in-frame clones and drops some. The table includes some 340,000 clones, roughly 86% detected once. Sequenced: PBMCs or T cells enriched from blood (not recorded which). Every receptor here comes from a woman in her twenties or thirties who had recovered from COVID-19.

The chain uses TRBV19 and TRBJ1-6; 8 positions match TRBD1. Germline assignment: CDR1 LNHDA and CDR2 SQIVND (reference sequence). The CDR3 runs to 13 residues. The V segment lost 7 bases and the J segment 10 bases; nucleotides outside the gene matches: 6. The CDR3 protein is CASTYRGDSPLHF. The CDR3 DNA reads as TGTGCCAGTACCTACAGGGGGGACTCACCCCTCCACTTT. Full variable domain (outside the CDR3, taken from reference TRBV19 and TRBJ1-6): DGGITQSPKYLFRKEGQNVTLSCEQNLNHDAMYWYRQDPGQGLRLIYYSQIVNDFQKGDIAEGYSVSREKKESFPLTVTSAQKNPTAFYLCASTYRGDSPLHFGNGTRLTVT.

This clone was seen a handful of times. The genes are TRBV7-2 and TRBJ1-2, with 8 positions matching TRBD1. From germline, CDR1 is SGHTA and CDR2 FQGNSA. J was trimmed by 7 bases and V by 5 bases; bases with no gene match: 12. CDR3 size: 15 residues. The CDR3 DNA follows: TGTGCCAGCAGCAACCCCGGACAGGGAAATAGTGGCTACACCTTC. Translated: CASSNPGQGNSGYTF.

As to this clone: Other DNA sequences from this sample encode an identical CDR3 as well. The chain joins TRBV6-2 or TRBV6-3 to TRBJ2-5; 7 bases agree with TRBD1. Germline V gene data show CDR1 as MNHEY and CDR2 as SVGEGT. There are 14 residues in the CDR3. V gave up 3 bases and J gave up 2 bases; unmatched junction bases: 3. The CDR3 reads CASSYGTAQETQYF. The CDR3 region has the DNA TGTGCCAGCAGTTATGGGACAGCACAAGAGACCCAGTACTTC.

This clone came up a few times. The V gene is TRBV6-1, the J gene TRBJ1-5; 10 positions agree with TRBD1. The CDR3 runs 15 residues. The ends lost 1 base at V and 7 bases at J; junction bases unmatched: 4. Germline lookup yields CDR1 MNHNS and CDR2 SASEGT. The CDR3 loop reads CASSEGTGGVQPQHF. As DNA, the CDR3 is TGTGCCAGCAGTGAAGGGACAGGGGGAGTCCAGCCCCAGCATTTT.

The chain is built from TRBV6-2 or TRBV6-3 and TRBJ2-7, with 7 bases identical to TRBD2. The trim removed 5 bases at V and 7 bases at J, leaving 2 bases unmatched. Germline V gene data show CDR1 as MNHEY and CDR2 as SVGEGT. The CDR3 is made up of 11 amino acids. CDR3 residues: CASSQAGEQYF. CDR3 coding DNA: TGTGCCAGCAGTCAAGCGGGGGAGCAGTACTTC.

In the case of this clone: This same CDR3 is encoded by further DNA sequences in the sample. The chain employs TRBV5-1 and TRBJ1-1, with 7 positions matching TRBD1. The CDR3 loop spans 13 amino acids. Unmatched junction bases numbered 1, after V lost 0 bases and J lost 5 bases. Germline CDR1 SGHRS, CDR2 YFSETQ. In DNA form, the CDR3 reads TGCGCCAGCAGCTTGGACAGGGGTACTGAAGCTTTCTTT. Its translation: CASSLDRGTEAFF.

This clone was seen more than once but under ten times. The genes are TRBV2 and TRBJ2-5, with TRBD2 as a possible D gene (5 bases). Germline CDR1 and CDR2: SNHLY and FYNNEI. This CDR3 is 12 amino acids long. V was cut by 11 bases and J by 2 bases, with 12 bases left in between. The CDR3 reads CAAPDFQETQYF. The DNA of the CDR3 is TGTGCCGCGCCGGACTTTCAAGAGACCCAGTACTTC.

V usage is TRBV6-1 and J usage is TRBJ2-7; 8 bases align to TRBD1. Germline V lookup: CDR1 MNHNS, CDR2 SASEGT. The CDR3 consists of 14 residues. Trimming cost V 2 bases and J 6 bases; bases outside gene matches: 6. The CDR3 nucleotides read TGTGCCAGCAGTGAAAGGACAGGGTGGGGCGAGCAGTACTTC. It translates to CASSERTGWGEQYF.

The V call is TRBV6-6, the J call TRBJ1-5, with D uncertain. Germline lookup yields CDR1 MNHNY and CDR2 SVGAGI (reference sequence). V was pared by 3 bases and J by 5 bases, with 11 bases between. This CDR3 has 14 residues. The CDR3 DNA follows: TGTGCCAGCAGTTATGCCCCGTCGGATCAGCCCCAGCATTTT. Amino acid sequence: CASSYAPSDQPQHF.

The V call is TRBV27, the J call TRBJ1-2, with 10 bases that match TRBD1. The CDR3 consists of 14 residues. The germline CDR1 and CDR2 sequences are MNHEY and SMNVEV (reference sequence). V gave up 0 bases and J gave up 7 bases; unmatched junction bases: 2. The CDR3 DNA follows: TGTGCCAGCAGTTTATCGACAGGGGGCTCTGGCTACACCTTC. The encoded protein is CASSLSTGGSGYTF.

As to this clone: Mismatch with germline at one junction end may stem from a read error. The CDR3 DNA reads TGTGCCAGCAGGGAAGGGTTCAGGGAGGGCAATGAGCAGTTCTTC. It is translated as CASREGFREGNEQFF. J is TRBJ2-1 and V is TRBV2, with 7 bases lining up with TRBD2. Germline V gene data show CDR1 as SNHLY and CDR2 as FYNNEI. The CDR3 is 15 residues long.

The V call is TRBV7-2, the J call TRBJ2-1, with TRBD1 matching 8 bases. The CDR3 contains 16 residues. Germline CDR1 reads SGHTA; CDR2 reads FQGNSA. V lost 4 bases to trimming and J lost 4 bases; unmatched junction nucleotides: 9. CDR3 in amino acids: CASSSRGLDRYNEQFF. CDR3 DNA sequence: TGTGCCAGCAGCTCCAGGGGGCTAGATCGGTACAATGAGCAGTTCTTC.

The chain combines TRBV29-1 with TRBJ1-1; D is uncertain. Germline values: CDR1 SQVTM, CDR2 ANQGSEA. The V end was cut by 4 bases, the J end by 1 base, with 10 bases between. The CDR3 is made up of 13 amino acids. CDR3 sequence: CSVGVTPNTEAFF. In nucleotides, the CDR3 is TGCAGCGTTGGAGTGACACCGAACACTGAAGCTTTCTTT.

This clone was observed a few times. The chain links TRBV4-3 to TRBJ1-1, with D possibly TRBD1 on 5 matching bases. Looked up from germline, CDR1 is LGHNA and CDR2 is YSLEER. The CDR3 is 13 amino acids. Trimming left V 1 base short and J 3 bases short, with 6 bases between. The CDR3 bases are TGCGCCAGCAGCCAAGGACAGTACACTGAAGCTTTCTTT. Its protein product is CASSQGQYTEAFF.

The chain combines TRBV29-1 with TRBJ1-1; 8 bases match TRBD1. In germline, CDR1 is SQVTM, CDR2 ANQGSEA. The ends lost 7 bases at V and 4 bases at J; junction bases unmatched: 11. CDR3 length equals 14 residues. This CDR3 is CSGLGQGSSTEAFF. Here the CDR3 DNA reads TGCAGCGGCCTCGGACAGGGATCGAGCACTGAAGCTTTCTTT.

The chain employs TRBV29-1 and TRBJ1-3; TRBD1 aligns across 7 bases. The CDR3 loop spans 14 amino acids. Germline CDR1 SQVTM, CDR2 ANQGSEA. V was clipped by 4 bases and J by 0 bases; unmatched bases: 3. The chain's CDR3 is CSVGAGGSGNTIYF. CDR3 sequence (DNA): TGCAGCGTTGGCGCAGGGGGCTCTGGAAACACCATATATTTT.

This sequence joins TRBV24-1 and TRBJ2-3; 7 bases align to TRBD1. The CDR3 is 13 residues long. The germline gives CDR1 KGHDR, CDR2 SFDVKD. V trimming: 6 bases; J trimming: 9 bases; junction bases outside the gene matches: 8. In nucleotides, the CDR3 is TGTGCCACCAGTAGGATGACAGGGTCGACGCAGTATTTT. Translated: CATSRMTGSTQYF.

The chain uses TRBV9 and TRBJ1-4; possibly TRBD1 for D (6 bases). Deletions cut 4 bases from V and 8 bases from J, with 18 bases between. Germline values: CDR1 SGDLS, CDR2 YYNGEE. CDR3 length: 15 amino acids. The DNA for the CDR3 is TGTGCCAGCAGCCCAATACAGGGTTTCCGGGAAAAACTGTTTTTT. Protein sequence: CASSPIQGFREKLFF.

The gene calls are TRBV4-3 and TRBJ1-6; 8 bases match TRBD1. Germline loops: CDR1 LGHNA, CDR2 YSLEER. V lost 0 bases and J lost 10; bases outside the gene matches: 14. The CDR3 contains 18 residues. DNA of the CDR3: TGCGCCAGCAGCCAAGAAACGATCGCCAGGACAGGGTTGTCACCCCTCCACTTT. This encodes CASSQETIARTGLSPLHF.

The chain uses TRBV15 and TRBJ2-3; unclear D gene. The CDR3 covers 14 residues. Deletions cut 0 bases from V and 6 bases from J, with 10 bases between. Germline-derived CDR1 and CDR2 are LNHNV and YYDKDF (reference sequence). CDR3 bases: TGTGCCACCAGCAGAGATTTCATGTTCGATACGCAGTATTTT. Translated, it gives CATSRDFMFDTQYF. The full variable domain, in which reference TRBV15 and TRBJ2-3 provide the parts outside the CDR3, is DAMVIQNPRYQVTQFGKPVTLSCSQTLNHNVMYWYQQKSSQAPKLLFHYYDKDFNNEADTPDNFQSRRPNTSFCFLDIRSPGLGDTAMYLCATSRDFMFDTQYFGPGTRLTVL.

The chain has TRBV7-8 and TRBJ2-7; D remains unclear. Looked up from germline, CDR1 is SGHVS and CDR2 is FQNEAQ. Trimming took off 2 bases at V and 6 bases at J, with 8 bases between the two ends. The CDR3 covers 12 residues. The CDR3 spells CASSLTVSEQYF. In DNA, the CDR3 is TGTGCCAGCAGCTTAACAGTAAGCGAGCAGTACTTC.

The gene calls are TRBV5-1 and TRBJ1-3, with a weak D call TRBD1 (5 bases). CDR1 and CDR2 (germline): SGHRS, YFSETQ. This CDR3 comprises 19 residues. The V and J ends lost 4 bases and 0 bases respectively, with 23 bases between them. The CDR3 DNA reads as TGCGCCAGCAGCCCCCAACCCCTGACAGAACCGAGCTCTGGAAACACCATATATTTT. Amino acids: CASSPQPLTEPSSGNTIYF.